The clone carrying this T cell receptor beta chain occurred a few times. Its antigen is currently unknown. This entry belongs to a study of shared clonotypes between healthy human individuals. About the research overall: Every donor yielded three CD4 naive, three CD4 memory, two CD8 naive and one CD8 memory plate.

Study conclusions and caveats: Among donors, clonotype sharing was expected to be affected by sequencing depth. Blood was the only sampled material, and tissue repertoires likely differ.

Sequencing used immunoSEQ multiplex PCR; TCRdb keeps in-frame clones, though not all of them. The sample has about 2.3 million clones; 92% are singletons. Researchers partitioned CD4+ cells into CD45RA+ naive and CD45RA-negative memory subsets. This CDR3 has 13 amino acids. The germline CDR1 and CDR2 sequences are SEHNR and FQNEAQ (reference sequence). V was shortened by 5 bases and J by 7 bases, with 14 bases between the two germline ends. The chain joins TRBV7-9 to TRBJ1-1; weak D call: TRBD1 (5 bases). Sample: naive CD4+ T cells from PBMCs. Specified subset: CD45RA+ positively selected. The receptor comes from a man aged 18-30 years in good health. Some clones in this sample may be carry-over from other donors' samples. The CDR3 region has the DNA TGTGCCAGCAGCGGACTATCGGGGCGTGAAGCTTTCTTT. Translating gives CASSGLSGREAFF.